This paragraph covers one T cell receptor (beta chain) sequence. The sort gate was single viable CD3+CD4+CD8-CD45RO+ cells for memory CD4+ T cells. Data came from immunoSEQ multiplex PCR; TCRdb stores just in-frame clones and leaves some out. The data contain about 60,000 clones, roughly 80% of them seen just once; the ten biggest clones take up about 0.86%. The source of the sample is a study of memory CD4+ T cells and cytomegalovirus serostatus. Overall study: This sample comes from healthy Belgian adults, 9 CMV seropositive, 24 seronegative.

V shed 6 bases and J shed 0 bases, with 14 bases lying between them. This CDR3 is 15 amino acids long. Germline assignment: CDR1 MNHNS and CDR2 SASEGT. This TCR was sampled from an adult in good health and CMV-seronegative. The chain is built from TRBV6-1 and TRBJ1-1; no reliable D call. Source material: memory CD4+ T cells from blood. CDR3 sequence: CASRSLTAVNTEAFF. The CDR3, as DNA: TGTGCCAGCAGGTCCTTAACAGCGGTGAACACTGAAGCTTTCTTT.